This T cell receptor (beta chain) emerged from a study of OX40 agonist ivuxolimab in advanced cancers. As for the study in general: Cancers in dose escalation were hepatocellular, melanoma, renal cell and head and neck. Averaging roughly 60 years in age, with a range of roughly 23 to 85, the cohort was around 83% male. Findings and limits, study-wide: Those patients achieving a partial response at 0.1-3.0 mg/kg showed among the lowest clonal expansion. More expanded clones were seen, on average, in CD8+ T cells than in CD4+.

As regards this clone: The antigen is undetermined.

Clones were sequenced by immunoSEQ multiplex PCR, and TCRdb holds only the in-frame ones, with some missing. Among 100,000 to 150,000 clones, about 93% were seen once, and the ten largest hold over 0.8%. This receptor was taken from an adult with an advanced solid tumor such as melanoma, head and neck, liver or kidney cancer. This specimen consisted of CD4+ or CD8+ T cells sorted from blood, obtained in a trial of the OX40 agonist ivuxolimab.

The CDR3 region has the DNA TGTGCCAGCAGTTTGGACAGGCTGAACACTGAAGCTTTCTTT. Translated, it gives CASSLDRLNTEAFF. This chain uses TRBV28 with TRBJ1-1; 7 nucleotides agree with TRBD1. The CDR3 extends over 14 amino acids. J lost 0 bases, V lost 3 bases, and 1 base had no gene match. Looked up from germline, CDR1 is MDHEN and CDR2 is SYDVKM.